This T cell receptor (beta chain) was profiled in a study of cytomegalovirus exposure and HLA in healthy donors. For the study at large: An early release of data contained 75 million to 90 million unique TCRs, which came from HLA-typed donors.

Study-level points and caveats: Later analysis associated a missense DCLRE1C variant with TCR beta V- and J-gene trimming.

The PCR ran on 60 Vbeta and 13 Jbeta primers. The data were produced by immunoSEQ multiplex PCR, yet TCRdb's version contains in-frame clones alone and is incomplete. Of 30,000 to 50,000 clones detected, almost 70% appear once; the ten largest clones hold 3% to 4.5%. This clone was counted between two and nine times. Its antigen is not identified. V lost 2 bases, J lost 2 bases, and 7 bases lay in between. CDR3 length equals 13 residues. Germline CDR1 SGHTA, CDR2 FQGNSA. The receptor was isolated from a man aged 35 to 55 in good health and CMV-seronegative. The chain uses TRBV7-2 and TRBJ2-7; D is unresolved. The specimen sequenced was PBMCs. CDR3 amino acids: CASSLPSPYEQYF. The DNA for the CDR3 is TGTGCCAGCAGCTTACCTTCCCCCTACGAGCAGTACTTC.